Below are 15 T cell receptor beta chains sequenced from a single sample in a study of read filtering for tumor transcriptome and immune sequencing. From roughly 400 ng of RNA, a library with molecular barcoded alpha/delta and beta/gamma adaptors was made. MiXCR was run by TCRdb on the reads, yielding one entry per CDR3 protein. The profile shows more than 55,000 distinct CDR3 sequences, around a fifth of them singletons. Source material: a population of CD138-negative cells sorted from bone marrow. The receptors originated from a donor over 35 with multiple myeloma.

This clonotype came up many times. The chain combines TRBV23-1 with TRBJ2-5; D unclear. TRBV23-1 is assigned to the ORF class and has an uncertain function. This CDR3 is 17 amino acids long. Between the trimmed V and J ends, which lost 0 bases and 5 bases, there was a span of 19 bases. CDR3 sequence (DNA): TGCGCCAGCAGTCAATCGTATCGCTACTCAATGGCGGAGACCCAGTACTTC. Amino acids: CASSQSYRYSMAETQYF.

On this clonotype: This may come from a read error, since a much larger clone is one base off. V and J are TRBV28 and TRBJ2-1; D remains unclear. Germline loops: CDR1 MDHEN, CDR2 SYDVKM. The CDR3 is 14 amino acids. CDR3 loop: CASSLRTLHNEQLF. The CDR3 region has the DNA TGTGCCAGCAGTTTGCGGACGCTACACAATGAGCAGCTCTTC.

This clonotype was recorded many times. The CDR3 DNA reads as TGTGCCAGCAGCCAAGATCGGGCGACCGAGCAGTACTTC. Translation: CASSQDRATEQYF. V is TRBV3-1 and J is TRBJ2-7; D is ambiguous. The germline V gene encodes CDR1 LGHDT and CDR2 YNNKEL (reference sequence). Trimming took 0 bases from V and 6 from J, leaving 9 bases between them. The CDR3 extends over 13 amino acids.

A word on this clonotype: An end of the junction differs from the germline gene, which may be a read error. The rearrangement links TRBV28 to TRBJ2-3; TRBD2 agrees at 7 bases. Looked up from germline, CDR1 is MDHEN and CDR2 is SYDVKM. This CDR3 has 19 residues. The DNA of the CDR3 is TGTGCCAGCAGCTTATGGACCCACAAAAATGGCGGGAGTACAGATACGCAGTATTTT. Translation: CASSLWTHKNGGSTDTQYF.

There are many counts of this clonotype. The V and J genes are TRBV6-2 or TRBV6-3 and TRBJ1-1; D gene uncertain. Germline V CDR1 and CDR2: MNHEY, SVGEGT. V lost 6 bases and J lost 4, with 12 bases in between. The CDR3 length is 13 residues. CDR3 DNA: TGTGCCAGCAGCATTATACCGGTCACTGAAGCTTTCTTT. Translating it yields CASSIIPVTEAFF.

In this sample, this clonotype turned up many times. J is TRBJ2-3 and V is TRBV29-1, with 8 bases lining up with TRBD2. This CDR3 comprises 16 residues. Trimming cost V 4 bases and J 4 bases; bases outside gene matches: 13. Germline V CDR1 and CDR2: SQVTM, ANQGSEA. The CDR3 DNA sequence: TGCAGCGTTGCGCCGGGGGGGGTGTCAGCATCAGATACGCAGTATTTT. It encodes CSVAPGGVSASDTQYF.

This clonotype was recorded at least ten times. The rearrangement links TRBV20-1 to TRBJ2-1, with D uncertain. This CDR3 comprises 16 residues. Trimming took 5 bases from V and 4 from J, leaving 21 bases between them. Germline CDR1 and CDR2: DFQATT and SNEGSKA (reference sequence). CDR3 coding DNA: TGCAGTGCTGGACGCCCCGATCAAGCCACTTACAATGAGCAGTTCTTC. Amino acid sequence: CSAGRPDQATYNEQFF.

This clonotype was counted ten times or more. V usage is TRBV28 and J usage is TRBJ2-1; 8 bases map to TRBD1. V lost 6 bases, J lost 8 bases, and 9 bases stayed unmatched. The germline CDR1 and CDR2 sequences are MDHEN and SYDVKM. There are 14 residues in the CDR3. This chain's CDR3 is CASRARQGSHEQFF. The CDR3, as DNA: TGTGCCAGCAGGGCCCGACAGGGGAGTCATGAGCAGTTCTTC.

The chain joins TRBV24-1 to TRBJ2-3; TRBD2 matches at 7 bases. The junction had 3 bases not matched to a gene; V was cut back by 4 bases and J by 0 bases. The CDR3 has 15 amino acids. The germline CDR1 and CDR2 sequences are KGHDR and SFDVKD. The CDR3: CATSELRGSTDTQYF. The CDR3 region has the DNA TGTGCCACCAGTGAATTGCGGGGGAGCACAGATACGCAGTATTTT.

Points on this clonotype: One end of the junction does not line up with germline, which may come from a read error. The V and J genes are TRBV20-1 and TRBJ1-5; D is possibly TRBD1 (6 bases). Looked up from germline, CDR1 is DFQATT and CDR2 is SNEGSKA (reference sequence). CDR3 length equals 15 residues. This CDR3 reads CSARVQGLGSQPQHF. For the CDR3, the DNA is TGCAGTGCTAGAGTACAGGGCTTAGGGAGTCAGCCCCAGCATTTC.

This clonotype was observed many times. The chain uses TRBV7-2 and TRBJ1-5; D might be TRBD1 (5 bases). Germline lookup yields CDR1 SGHTA and CDR2 FQGNSA. V was cut by 0 bases and J by 3 bases, with 12 bases left in between. CDR3 size: 16 residues. The CDR3 region has the DNA TGTGCCAGCAGCTTAGCGTATAGCAGGGTCAATCAGCCCCAGCATTTT. Protein product: CASSLAYSRVNQPQHF.

This clonotype has only a few counts. The chain carries TRBV2 and TRBJ2-3, with D possibly called TRBD1 or TRBD2 (5 bases each). The CDR3 length is 14 residues. Per germline, CDR1 SNHLY and CDR2 FYNNEI. V lost 7 bases and J lost 2, with 13 bases in between. CDR3 nucleotide sequence: TGTGCCAGCAAACCCGGGACCTCCACAGATACGCAGTATTTT. Its protein product is CASKPGTSTDTQYF.

This clonotype was seen at least ten times. The CDR3 region is CASSLGGGTGASYNEQFF. The CDR3 bases are TGTGCCAGCAGCTTGGGGGGGGGGACAGGGGCCTCCTACAATGAGCAGTTCTTC. V usage is TRBV5-5 and J usage is TRBJ2-1, with 10 bases identical to TRBD1. Germline CDR1 SGHKS, CDR2 YYEKEE (reference sequence). This CDR3 is built from 18 residues. J was trimmed by 0 bases and V by 0 bases; bases with no gene match: 6.

This clonotype was picked up one time. This is likely an artifact of a read error, given a far larger clone one base away. The J gene is TRBJ2-7, the V gene TRBV28; 10 bases fit TRBD1. V dropped 4 bases and J dropped 3; count of bases not matched to a gene: 6. The CDR3 spans 15 residues. Germline V CDR1 and CDR2: MDHEN, SYDVKM. The CDR3 nucleotides are TGTGCCAGCAGTTCCGCCGGGACAGGGGACTACGAGCAGTACTTC. This gives the protein CASSSAGTGDYEQYF.

As regards this clonotype: A far larger clone is one nucleotide away, so this likely arose from a read error. V gene TRBV6-2 or TRBV6-3 combines with J gene TRBJ2-1, with D perhaps matching TRBD2 (5 bases). V lost 5 bases to trimming and J lost 0 bases, with 17 bases between them. This CDR3 comprises 17 residues. Germline loops: CDR1 MNHEY, CDR2 SVGEGT. The CDR3: CASSGAPSGASYNEQFF. CDR3 DNA sequence: TGTGCCAGCAGTGGAGCGCCGAGCGGAGCCTCCTACAATGAGCAGTTCTTC.